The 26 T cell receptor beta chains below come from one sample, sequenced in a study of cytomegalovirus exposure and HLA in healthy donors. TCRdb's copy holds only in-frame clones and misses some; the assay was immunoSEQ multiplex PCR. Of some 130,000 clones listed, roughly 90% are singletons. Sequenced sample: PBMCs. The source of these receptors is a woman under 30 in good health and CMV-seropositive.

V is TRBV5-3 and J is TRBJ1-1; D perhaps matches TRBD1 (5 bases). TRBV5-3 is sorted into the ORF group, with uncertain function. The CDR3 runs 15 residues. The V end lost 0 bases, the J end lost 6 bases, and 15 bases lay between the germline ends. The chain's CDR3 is CARSLVCQGKAEAFF. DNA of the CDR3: TGTGCCAGAAGCTTGGTTTGTCAGGGTAAAGCTGAAGCTTTCTTT.

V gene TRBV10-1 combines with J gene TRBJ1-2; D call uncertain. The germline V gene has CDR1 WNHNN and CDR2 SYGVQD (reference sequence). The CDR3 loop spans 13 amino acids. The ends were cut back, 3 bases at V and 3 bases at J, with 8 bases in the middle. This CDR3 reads CASSDYADYGYTF. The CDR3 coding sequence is TGCGCCAGCAGTGATTATGCGGACTATGGCTACACCTTC.

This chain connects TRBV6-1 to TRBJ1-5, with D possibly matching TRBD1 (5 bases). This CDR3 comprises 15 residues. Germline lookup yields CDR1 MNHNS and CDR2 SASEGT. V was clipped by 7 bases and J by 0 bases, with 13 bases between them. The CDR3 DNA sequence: TGTGCCAGCACCAGATATGACAGTAGCAATCAGCCCCAGCATTTT. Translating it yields CASTRYDSSNQPQHF.

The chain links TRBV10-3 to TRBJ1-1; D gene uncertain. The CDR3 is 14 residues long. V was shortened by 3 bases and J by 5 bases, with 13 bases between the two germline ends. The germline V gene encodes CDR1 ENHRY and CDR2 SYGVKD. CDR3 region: CAISEMGGSTEAFF. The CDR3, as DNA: TGTGCCATCAGTGAAATGGGAGGGAGTACTGAAGCTTTCTTT.

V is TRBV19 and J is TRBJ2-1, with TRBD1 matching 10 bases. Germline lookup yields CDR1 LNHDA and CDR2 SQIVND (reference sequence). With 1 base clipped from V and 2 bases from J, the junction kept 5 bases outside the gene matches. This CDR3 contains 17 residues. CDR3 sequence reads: CASSIASGTGAYNEQFF. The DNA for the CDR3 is TGTGCCAGTAGTATAGCCTCCGGGACAGGGGCCTACAATGAGCAGTTCTTC.

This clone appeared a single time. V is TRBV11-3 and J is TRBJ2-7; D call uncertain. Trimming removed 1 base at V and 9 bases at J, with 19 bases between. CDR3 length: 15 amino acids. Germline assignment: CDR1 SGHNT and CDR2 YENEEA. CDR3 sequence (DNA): TGTGCCAGCAGCTTAGCCGAAGATAAGCACCTCCGGCAGTACTTC. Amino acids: CASSLAEDKHLRQYF. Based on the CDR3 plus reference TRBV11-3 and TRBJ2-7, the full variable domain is EAGVVQSPRYKIIEKKQPVAFWCNPISGHNTLYWYLQNLGQGPELLIRYENEEAVDDSQLPKDRFSAERLKGVDSTLKIQPAELGDSAVYLCASSLAEDKHLRQYFGPGTRLTVT.

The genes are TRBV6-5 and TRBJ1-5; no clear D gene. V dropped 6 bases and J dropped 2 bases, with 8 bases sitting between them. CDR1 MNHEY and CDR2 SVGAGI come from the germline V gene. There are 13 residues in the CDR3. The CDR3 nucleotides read TGTGCCAGCAGAAGGGAGGGCAATCAGCCCCAGCATTTT. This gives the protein CASRREGNQPQHF.

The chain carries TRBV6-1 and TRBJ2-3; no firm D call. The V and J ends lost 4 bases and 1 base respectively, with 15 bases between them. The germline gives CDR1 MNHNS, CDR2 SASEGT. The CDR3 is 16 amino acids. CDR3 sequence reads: CASSVNSVSRTDTQYF. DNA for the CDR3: TGTGCCAGCAGTGTAAACTCTGTCTCCCGCACAGATACGCAGTATTTT.

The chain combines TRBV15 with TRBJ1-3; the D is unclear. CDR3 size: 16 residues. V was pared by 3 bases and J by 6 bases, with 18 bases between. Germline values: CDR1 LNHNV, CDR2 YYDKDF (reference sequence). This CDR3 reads CATSRVFTTGENTIYF. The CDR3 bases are TGTGCCACCAGCAGGGTTTTCACTACGGGAGAAAACACCATATATTTT.

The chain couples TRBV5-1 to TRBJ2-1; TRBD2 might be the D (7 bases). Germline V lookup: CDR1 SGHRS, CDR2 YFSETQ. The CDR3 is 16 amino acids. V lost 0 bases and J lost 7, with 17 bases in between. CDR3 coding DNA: TGCGCCAGCAGCTTGGGGGAAGGGGGACTAAAAAATGAGCAGTTCTTC. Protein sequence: CASSLGEGGLKNEQFF.

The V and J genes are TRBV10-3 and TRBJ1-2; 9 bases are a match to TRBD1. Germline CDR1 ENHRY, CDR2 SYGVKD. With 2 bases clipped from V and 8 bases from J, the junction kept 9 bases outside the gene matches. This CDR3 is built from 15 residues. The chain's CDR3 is CAISEHPGQGSGYTF. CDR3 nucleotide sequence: TGTGCCATCAGTGAGCATCCGGGACAGGGAAGCGGCTACACCTTC.

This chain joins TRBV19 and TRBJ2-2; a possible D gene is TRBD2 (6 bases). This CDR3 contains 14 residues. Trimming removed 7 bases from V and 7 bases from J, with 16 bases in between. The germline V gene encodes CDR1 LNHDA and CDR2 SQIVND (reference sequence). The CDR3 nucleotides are TGTGCCAGTACTTCCGGACTAATTGTCGGGGAGCTGTTTTTT. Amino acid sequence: CASTSGLIVGELFF.

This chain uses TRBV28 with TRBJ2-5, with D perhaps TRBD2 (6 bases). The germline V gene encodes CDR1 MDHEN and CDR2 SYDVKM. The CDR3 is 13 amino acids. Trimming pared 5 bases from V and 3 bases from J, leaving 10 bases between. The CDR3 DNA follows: TGTGCCAGCAGTCCCGGGACTGAAGAGACCCAGTACTTC. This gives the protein CASSPGTEETQYF. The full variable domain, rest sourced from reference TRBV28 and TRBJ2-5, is DVKVTQSSRYLVKRTGEKVFLECVQDMDHENMFWYRQDPGLGLRLIYFSYDVKMKEKGDIPEGYSVSREKKERFSLILESASTNQTSMYLCASSPGTEETQYFGPGTRLLVL.

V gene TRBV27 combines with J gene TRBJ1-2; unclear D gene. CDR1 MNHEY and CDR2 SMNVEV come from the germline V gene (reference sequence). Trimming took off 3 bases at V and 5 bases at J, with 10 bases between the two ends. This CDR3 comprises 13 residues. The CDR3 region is CASSFDGRYGYTF. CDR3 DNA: TGTGCCAGCAGTTTTGACGGCAGGTATGGCTACACCTTC.

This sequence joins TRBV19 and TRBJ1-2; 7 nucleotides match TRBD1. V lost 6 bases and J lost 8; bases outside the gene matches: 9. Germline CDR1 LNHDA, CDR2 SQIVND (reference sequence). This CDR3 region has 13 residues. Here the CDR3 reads CASSRTGVRGYTF. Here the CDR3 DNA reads TGTGCCAGTAGCCGAACAGGGGTTCGCGGCTACACCTTC.

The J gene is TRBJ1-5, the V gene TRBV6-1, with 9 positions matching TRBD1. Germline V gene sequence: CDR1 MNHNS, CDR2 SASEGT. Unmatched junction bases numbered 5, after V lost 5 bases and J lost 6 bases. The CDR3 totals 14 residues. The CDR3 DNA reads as TGTGCCAGCAGTAAGGGACAGGGCTTTCAGCCCCAGCATTTT. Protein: CASSKGQGFQPQHF.

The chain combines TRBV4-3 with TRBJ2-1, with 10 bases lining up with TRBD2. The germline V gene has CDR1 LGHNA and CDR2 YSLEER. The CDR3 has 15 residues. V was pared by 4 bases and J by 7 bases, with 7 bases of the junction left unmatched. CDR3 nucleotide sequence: TGCGCCAGCAGCCCCTGGGCTAGCGGGAGTAATGAGCAGTTCTTC. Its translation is CASSPWASGSNEQFF.

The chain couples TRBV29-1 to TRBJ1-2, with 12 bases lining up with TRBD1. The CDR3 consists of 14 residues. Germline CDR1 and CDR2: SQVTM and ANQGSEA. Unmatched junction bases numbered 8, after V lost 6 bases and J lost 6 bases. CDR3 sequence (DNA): TGCAGCGTCGATCCGGGACAGGGGGCCGATGGCTACACCTTC. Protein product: CSVDPGQGADGYTF.

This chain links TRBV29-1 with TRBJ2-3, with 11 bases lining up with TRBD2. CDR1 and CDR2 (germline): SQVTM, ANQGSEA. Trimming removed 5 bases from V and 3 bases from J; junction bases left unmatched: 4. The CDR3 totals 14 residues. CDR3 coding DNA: TGCAGCGTTTGCATAGCGGGGGGGACAGATACGCAGTATTTT. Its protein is CSVCIAGGTDTQYF.

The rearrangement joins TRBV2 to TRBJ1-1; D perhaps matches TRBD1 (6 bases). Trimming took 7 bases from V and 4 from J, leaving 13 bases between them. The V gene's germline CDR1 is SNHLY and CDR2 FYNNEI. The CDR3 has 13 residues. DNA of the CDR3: TGTGCCAGCACCTCTGGACAGCCCACTGAAGCTTTCTTT. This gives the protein CASTSGQPTEAFF.

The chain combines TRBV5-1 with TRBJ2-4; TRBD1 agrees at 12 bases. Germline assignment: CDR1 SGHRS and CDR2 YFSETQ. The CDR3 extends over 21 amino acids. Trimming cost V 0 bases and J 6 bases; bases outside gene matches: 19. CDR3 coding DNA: TGCGCCAGCAGCTTGGGGGGACAGGGGGCTGACTTTTCACCAATAAGAAACATTCAGTACTTC. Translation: CASSLGGQGADFSPIRNIQYF.

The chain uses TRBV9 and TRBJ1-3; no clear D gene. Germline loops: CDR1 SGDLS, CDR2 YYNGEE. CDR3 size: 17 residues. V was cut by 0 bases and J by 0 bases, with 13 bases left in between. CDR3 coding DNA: TGTGCCAGCAGCGTAGGATCCGGGATCCACTCTGGAAACACCATATATTTT. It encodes CASSVGSGIHSGNTIYF.

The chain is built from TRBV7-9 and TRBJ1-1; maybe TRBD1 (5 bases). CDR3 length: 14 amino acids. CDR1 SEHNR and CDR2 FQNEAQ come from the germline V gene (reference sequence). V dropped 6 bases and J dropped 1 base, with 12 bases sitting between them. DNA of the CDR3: TGTGCCAGCAGGTCTTACAGGAGGAACACTGAAGCTTTCTTT. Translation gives CASRSYRRNTEAFF.

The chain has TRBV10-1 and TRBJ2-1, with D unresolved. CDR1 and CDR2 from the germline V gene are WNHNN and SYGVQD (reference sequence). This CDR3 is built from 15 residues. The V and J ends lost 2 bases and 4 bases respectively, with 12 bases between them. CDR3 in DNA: TGCGCCAGCAGTGAGGGCAGTTCCGATTACAATGAGCAGTTCTTC. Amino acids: CASSEGSSDYNEQFF.

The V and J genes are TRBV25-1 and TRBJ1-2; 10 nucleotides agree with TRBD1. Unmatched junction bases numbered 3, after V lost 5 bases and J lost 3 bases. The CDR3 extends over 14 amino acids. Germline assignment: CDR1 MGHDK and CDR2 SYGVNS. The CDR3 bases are TGTGCCAGCAGTCAAGGGACAGGGGACTATGGCTACACCTTC. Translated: CASSQGTGDYGYTF.

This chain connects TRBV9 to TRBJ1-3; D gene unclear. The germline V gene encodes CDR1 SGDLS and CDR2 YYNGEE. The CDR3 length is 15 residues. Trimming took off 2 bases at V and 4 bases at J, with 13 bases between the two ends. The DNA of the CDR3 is TGTGCCAGCAGCGTGGAGGCCGAAGGCGGAAACACCATATATTTT. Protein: CASSVEAEGGNTIYF.